This T cell receptor (beta chain) was recorded in a study of neoadjuvant anti-PD-1 for oral cavity cancer (dated by TCRdb to about 2021). As for the study more broadly: Before undergoing curative-intent surgical resection, most patients got three to four biweekly nivolumab doses at 3 mg/kg. Patients without progression received a fourth nivolumab dose around day 43 and underwent definitive surgical resection on days 50-56. Under RECIST 1.1, a patient counted as a responder if showing complete response, partial response or stable disease, and as a non-responder if showing progression. An approximately 31% response rate was observed in the parent correlative cohort, in which about a dozen patients were included. The paper as a whole reports these results and caveats: A higher pretreatment blood Treg/Th17 ratio correlated with both higher pretreatment blood TCRbeta clonality and lower post-treatment tumor TCRbeta clonality. After neoadjuvant nivolumab, T cell clonality (Gini index) in PBMCs was significantly higher in non-responders than in responders. The TCR analyses had only a few patients in each response group, and the authors called for validation in larger cohorts.

This specimen's time point label, interpreted: after neoadjuvant nivolumab, at surgical resection. Patients were newly diagnosed with stage II-IVA oral cavity squamous cell carcinoma and had received no prior systemic or radiation treatment. The cohort consisted of patients with HPV-negative, locally advanced oral cavity squamous cell carcinoma. No culture maintenance or expansion was done, as the peripheral blood mononuclear cells went straight to analysis. The samples were obtained from a longitudinal correlative study of a single-arm phase II trial testing neoadjuvant nivolumab in oral cavity squamous cell carcinoma. Subject-matched pre- and post-treatment PBMCs and tumors from three responders and three non-responders were subjected to genomic DNA-based TCRbeta sequencing. Peripheral blood mononuclear cells were collected before nivolumab treatment and again after treatment, at the time of surgery. Genomic DNA was isolated from PBMCs using the Maxwell RSC DNA from Cells kit.

Turning to this clone: Its antigen target is currently unknown. No base qualities exist here, and no much larger clone lies one base off it.

Clipping removes 2 bases from V and 5 bases from J, with 1 as the unmatched junction base count. From cysteine to phenylalanine, the CDR3 is 14 amino acids long. The CDR3 DNA has 42 bases and is translated from base 1. The CDR1 and CDR2 encoded by the germline V gene (reference sequence) are GTSNPN and SVGIG. For deep sequencing of PBMC libraries, mostly around 520 ng of input genomic DNA was used, and six replicates were run per sample. Following the manufacturer's instructions, the team built TCRbeta libraries using the immunoSEQ hsTCRbeta kit. Sequencing of the completed libraries took place using an Illumina NovaSeq 6000 S4 flow cell after they had been pooled to approximately 3.3 nM. Processing in the source paper ran as follows. Raw data preprocessing and quality control were performed with the immunoSEQ Analyzer. The analysis was limited to productive rearrangements, and each clonotype was defined by a unique CDR3 amino acid sequence. Repertoire clonality was estimated as the Gini-Simpson index, which was calculated using the R package tcR. Student's t test was used to compare Gini indices, and Pearson correlation was used to assess associations with tumor size change. This immuneACCESS table, as held by TCRdb, lists in-frame sequences with V and J called but not all clones. Of the missing ones, under half trace to an unresolved V gene in checked studies; the others have no known cause. V and J calls plus clone size are reproduced from that table; the DNA served to infer D and trimming. In this sample the table shows roughly 14,000 clones, 76% of which occur a single time. Roughly 2.3% of the sample lies in the top ten.

Specimen: PBMCs, collected after nivolumab (anti-PD-1) treatment. This receptor chain uses TRBV30 and TRBJ2-2; 11 bases in between match TRBD2. The origin of this receptor is a person between 35 and 79 years old with oral cavity squamous cell carcinoma. CDR3 protein: CAWSTSGRTGELFF. The DNA sequence follows: TGTGCCTGGAGTACTAGCGGGAGAACCGGGGAGCTGTTTTTT.